A single sample is the source of the 7 T cell receptor beta chains below, sequenced in a study of cytomegalovirus exposure and HLA in healthy donors. Vbeta (60) and Jbeta (13) primers were used in the PCR. Assay: immunoSEQ multiplex PCR; the TCRdb copy retains only in-frame clones and omits some. The table has approximately 140,000 clones, about four fifths seen once. The sample comprised PBMCs. The receptors stem from a male donor in good health and CMV-seropositive.

The chain joins TRBV30 to TRBJ2-1; 8 nucleotides match TRBD2. Germline lookup yields CDR1 GTSNPN and CDR2 SVGIG (reference sequence). The CDR3 has 16 residues. V dropped 3 bases and J dropped 9; count of bases not matched to a gene: 16. The CDR3 protein is CAWSPRSGLAQPEQFF. CDR3 DNA: TGTGCCTGGAGCCCACGAAGCGGACTAGCCCAACCTGAGCAGTTCTTC.

The rearrangement uses TRBV7-2 and TRBJ2-7; D possibly corresponds to TRBD2 (7 bases). CDR1 is SGHTA, CDR2 FQGNSA, per germline. The ends were cut back, 6 bases at V and 3 bases at J, with 12 bases in the middle. This CDR3 has 13 residues. CDR3 sequence reads: CASSPRGGYEQYF. CDR3 DNA: TGTGCCAGCAGTCCTAGGGGGGGCTACGAGCAGTACTTC.

V usage is TRBV6-5 and J usage is TRBJ1-2; D possibly corresponds to TRBD1 (5 bases). CDR3 length: 16 amino acids. In germline, CDR1 is MNHEY, CDR2 SVGAGI. V was trimmed by 4 bases and J by 2 bases, leaving 17 bases between them. In DNA, the CDR3 is TGTGCCAGCAGTTTTGGGCTGGGGGGTGGGAACTATGGCTACACCTTC. This codes for CASSFGLGGGNYGYTF.

CDR3 nucleotide sequence: TGTGCCAGCAGCTTGCGACACATGAACACTGAAGCTTTCTTT. Its translation is CASSLRHMNTEAFF. V gene TRBV5-4 combines with J gene TRBJ1-1; D call uncertain. V dropped 1 base and J dropped 0 bases, with 7 bases sitting between them. The germline V gene has CDR1 SGHNT and CDR2 YYREEE (reference sequence). The CDR3 contains 14 residues.

The count of this clone is one. One end of the junction does not line up with germline, which may come from a read error. The chain links TRBV6-4 to TRBJ1-6, with D hard to call. The length of the CDR3 is 13 residues. The V gene's germline CDR1 is MRHNA and CDR2 SNTAGT. The CDR3: CASRDLEGSPLHF. The CDR3 coding sequence is TGTGCCAGCAGAGACTTGGAGGGATCACCCCTCCACTTT.

As to this clone: The limits of the CDR3 on the DNA are not certain, so only TCRdb's listed CDR3 is given. The V call is TRBV29-1, the J call TRBJ2-5; TRBD2, the table's D call, lacks a check against the DNA. Germline-derived CDR1 and CDR2 are SQVTM and ANQGSEA. The CDR3 is made up of 13 amino acids, end residues included. The CDR3 loop is CSVGYGTSGMLYF.

J is TRBJ2-2 and V is TRBV5-1; no clear D. The CDR3 runs to 16 residues. Germline assignment: CDR1 SGHRS and CDR2 YFSETQ. Trimming took off 0 bases at V and 0 bases at J, with 9 bases between the two ends. CDR3 sequence reads: CASSLDRSANTGELFF. In nucleotides, the CDR3 is TGCGCCAGCAGCTTGGATCGGAGCGCGAACACCGGGGAGCTGTTTTTT. The full variable domain, rest sourced from reference TRBV5-1 and TRBJ2-2, is KAGVTQTPRYLIKTRGQQVTLSCSPISGHRSVSWYQQTPGQGLQFLFEYFSETQRNKGNFPGRFSGRQFSNSRSEMNVSTLELGDSALYLCASSLDRSANTGELFFGEGSRLTVL.